These T cell receptor beta chains were read from a single sample in a study of cytomegalovirus exposure and HLA in healthy donors. Only in-frame clones appear in the TCRdb table, and some are missing; sequencing was by immunoSEQ multiplex PCR. The table includes 190,000 or so clones, around four fifths detected once. The sample taken for sequencing was PBMCs. These receptors came from a woman between 50 and 59 years old in good health and CMV-seropositive. Both conserved end residues are part of each CDR3. Fields, in order: J gene, V gene, D gene, clone size, CDR3 protein, CDR3 DNA. The D gene is left open where the match is weak. Size is omitted from some rows. Given values are once, few, many or a class for expanded clones.

TRBJ1-1	TRBV29-1	.	once	CSVGGGAGAFF	TGCAGCGTTGGGGGCGGGGCGGGAGCTTTCTTT
TRBJ2-1	TRBV4-1	.	.	CASSQLRAQGEQFF	TGCGCCAGCAGCCAATTAAGGGCGCAGGGTGAGCAGTTCTTC
TRBJ2-5	TRBV10-2	TRBD2	.	CASRRAGEETQYF	TGCGCCAGCAGGCGGGCGGGAGAGGAGACCCAGTACTTC
TRBJ2-1	TRBV7-8	TRBD2	.	CASSFGRGLAGSAPGGNEQFF	TGTGCCAGCAGCTTCGGGAGGGGCTTGGCAGGGTCGGCCCCGGGGGGCAATGAGCAGTTCTTC
TRBJ1-5	TRBV19	.	.	CASSIGGSGGPYSNQPQHF	TGTGCCAGTAGTATAGGAGGCAGCGGGGGGCCATATAGCAATCAGCCCCAGCATTTT
TRBJ2-7	TRBV29-1	.	.	CSVRSSYEQYF	TGCAGCGTGAGGAGCTCCTACGAGCAGTACTTC
TRBJ2-3	TRBV27	TRBD1	.	CASSLTRTGDTQYF	TGTGCCAGCAGTTTAACGCGGACAGGAGATACGCAGTATTTT
TRBJ2-1	TRBV23-1	.	.	CASSQSNGGRAGQQFF	TGCGCCAGCAGTCAATCGAACGGGGGGCGCGCTGGACAGCAGTTCTTC
TRBJ2-4	TRBV9	.	.	CASSQPRQTKNIQYF	TGTGCCAGCAGCCAACCTCGACAGACCAAAAACATTCAGTACTTC
TRBJ2-5	TRBV28	.	.	CASRLAPQETQYF	TGTGCCAGCAGACTAGCTCCCCAAGAGACCCAGTACTTC
TRBJ2-7	TRBV30	TRBD2	.	CAWSMGLADEQYF	TGTGCCTGGAGTATGGGACTAGCAGACGAGCAGTACTTC
TRBJ1-4	TRBV7-9	.	.	CSSSLGLAGEKLFF	TGTTCCAGCAGCCTGGGCCTGGCGGGTGAAAAACTGTTTTTT
TRBJ2-4	TRBV7-3	.	.	CASSPAEGGAQYF	TGTGCCAGCAGCCCGGCCGAGGGGGGGGCTCAGTACTTC
TRBJ2-3	TRBV7-2	.	.	CASSLVSGVLDTQYF	TGTGCCAGCAGCTTAGTGTCGGGAGTCCTAGATACGCAGTATTTT
TRBJ2-3	TRBV18	TRBD2	.	CASSPGLAGTDTQYF	TGTGCCAGCTCACCCGGACTAGCGGGAACAGATACGCAGTATTTT
TRBJ2-2	TRBV10-2	.	.	CASSEAINTGELFF	TGCGCCAGCAGTGAGGCTATAAACACCGGGGAGCTGTTTTTT
TRBJ1-5	TRBV2	.	.	CASNLGVRQPQHF	TGTGCCAGCAATCTAGGGGTTAGGCAGCCCCAGCATTTT
TRBJ1-5	TRBV28	TRBD1	few	CASRHRGPRNQPQHF	TGTGCCAGCAGGCACAGGGGGCCTCGAAATCAGCCCCAGCATTTT
TRBJ2-3	TRBV6-1	TRBD2	.	CASSDPNGGEGSTSTDTQYF	TGTGCCAGCAGTGACCCCAACGGTGGGGAGGGCTCCACTAGCACAGATACGCAGTATTTT
TRBJ1-1	TRBV6-1	.	.	CASSEALFRNTEAFF	TGTGCCAGCAGTGAAGCATTGTTCCGGAACACTGAAGCTTTCTTT
TRBJ2-2	TRBV5-5	.	.	CASSPSHRITGELFF	TGTGCCAGCAGCCCATCCCACAGGATCACCGGGGAGCTGTTTTTT
TRBJ1-2	TRBV5-4	TRBD1	.	CASSRDRGGPNYGYTF	TGTGCCAGCAGCAGGGACAGGGGGGGCCCCAACTATGGCTACACCTTC
TRBJ2-2	TRBV5-1	TRBD1	.	CASSPGTANTGELFF	TGCGCCAGCAGCCCCGGGACAGCGAACACCGGGGAGCTGTTTTTT
TRBJ1-6	TRBV5-6	.	.	CASSLVQAGYNSPLHF	TGTGCCAGCAGCTTGGTACAGGCAGGCTATAATTCACCCCTCCACTTT
TRBJ2-5	TRBV21-1	.	.	CASSKAWTDDRQETQYF	TGTGCCAGCAGCAAAGCGTGGACAGACGACCGCCAAGAGACCCAGTACTTC
TRBJ2-7	TRBV4-1	TRBD2	.	CASSQGSPTKGLAGMPYEQYF	TGCGCCAGCAGCCAAGGGTCCCCGACGAAAGGACTAGCGGGTATGCCCTACGAGCAGTACTTC
TRBJ2-7	TRBV6-6	TRBD1	few	CASSYSGTGAVYEQYF	TGTGCCAGCAGTTACTCGGGGACAGGGGCGGTCTACGAGCAGTACTTC
TRBJ1-2	TRBV28	.	.	CASSFPGLGGGYTF	TGTGCCAGCAGTTTCCCCGGACTGGGGGGTGGCTACACCTTC
TRBJ1-2	TRBV21-1	.	.	CASSNRLGGFYGYTF	TGTGCCAGCAGCAACCGCCTGGGAGGGTTCTATGGCTACACCTTC
TRBJ2-5	TRBV30	.	.	CAWSPIQETQYF	TGTGCCTGGAGCCCTATCCAAGAGACCCAGTACTTC
TRBJ2-7	TRBV19	.	.	CASSDVGGEQYF	TGTGCCAGTAGTGACGTCGGGGGCGAGCAGTACTTC
TRBJ1-1	TRBV10-3	.	few	CAISERETEAFF	TGTGCCATCAGTGAAAGGGAGACTGAAGCTTTCTTT
TRBJ1-4	TRBV9	.	.	CASSPWTAQGATNEKLFF	TGTGCCAGCAGCCCCTGGACAGCCCAAGGAGCAACTAATGAAAAACTGTTTTTT
TRBJ2-3	TRBV7-2	TRBD2	.	CASSAHYSGRAGDTQYF	TGTGCCAGCAGCGCCCACTATAGCGGGAGGGCGGGAGATACGCAGTATTTT
TRBJ2-7	TRBV30	TRBD1	.	CAWSAPGQGDEQYF	TGTGCCTGGAGTGCCCCGGGACAGGGTGACGAGCAGTACTTC
TRBJ1-5	TRBV27	.	.	CASSTHAGQPQHF	TGTGCCAGCAGTACGCACGCGGGACAGCCCCAGCATTTT
TRBJ1-1	TRBV29-1	.	.	CSVRGGPSTEAFF	TGCAGCGTAAGGGGGGGCCCGAGCACTGAAGCTTTCTTT
TRBJ1-2	TRBV5-1	TRBD1	.	CASSLSRRGTYGYTF	TGCGCCAGCAGCTTGAGCCGCAGGGGGACCTATGGCTACACCTTC
TRBJ2-2	TRBV29-1	.	.	CSVEAGAGTGELFF	TGCAGCGTTGAGGCGGGGGCGGGCACCGGGGAGCTGTTTTTT
TRBJ2-1	TRBV7-3	TRBD1	.	CASSSRQGNEQFF	TGTGCCAGCAGCTCGAGACAGGGGAATGAGCAGTTCTTC
TRBJ2-1	TRBV9	.	.	CASSTGVAYNEQFF	TGTGCCAGCAGCACGGGAGTCGCCTACAATGAGCAGTTCTTC
TRBJ1-2	TRBV7-9	TRBD1	few	CASSLGQGVKGTVDYGYTF	TGTGCCAGCAGCTTAGGACAGGGAGTAAAGGGAACGGTGGACTATGGCTACACCTTC